The 32 T cell receptor beta chains below come from one sample, sequenced in a study of T cell responses to AZD1222 COVID-19 vaccine. Clones were sequenced by immunoSEQ multiplex PCR, and TCRdb holds only the in-frame ones, with some missing. The sample records about 130,000 clones, approximately 93% being singletons. This specimen was peripheral blood, taken on day 0 of AZD1222 vaccination. All receptors come from an adult in good health.

The chain links TRBV7-2 to TRBJ1-6, with 10 bases fitting TRBD1. CDR3 size: 15 residues. Germline CDR1 is SGHTA and CDR2 is FQGNSA. Trimming cost V 5 bases and J 7 bases; bases outside gene matches: 5. CDR3: CASSQGQGPNSPLHF. The CDR3 DNA reads TGTGCCAGCAGCCAGGGACAGGGGCCGAATTCACCCCTCCACTTT.

CDR3 loop: CASTDKERPNTEAFF. CDR3 nucleotide sequence: TGTGCCAGCACCGACAAGGAGCGTCCGAACACTGAAGCTTTCTTT. The gene calls are TRBV9 and TRBJ1-1; D remains unclear. Germline values: CDR1 SGDLS, CDR2 YYNGEE. V was trimmed by 6 bases and J by 1 base, leaving 16 bases between them. This CDR3 contains 15 residues.

The CDR3 DNA follows: TGTGCCAGCAGCTTAGACGGCTACAATGAGCAGTTCTTC. Its translation: CASSLDGYNEQFF. The chain links TRBV7-2 to TRBJ2-1; unclear D gene. CDR1 is SGHTA, CDR2 FQGNSA, per germline. The CDR3 runs 13 residues. Trimming left V 1 base short and J 3 bases short, with 4 bases between.

The chain combines TRBV7-6 with TRBJ2-1; TRBD1 matches at 8 bases. The V and J ends lost 5 bases and 7 bases, in that order; junction bases with no gene match: 13. The CDR3 length is 16 residues. CDR1 and CDR2 (germline): SGHVS, FNYEAQ. DNA for the CDR3: TGTGCCAGCAGCCATAGGACAGGGACCTTTGGAAATGAGCAGTTCTTC. Its protein product is CASSHRTGTFGNEQFF.

Written as DNA, the CDR3 is TGCGCCAGCAGCTTGGTCCAAGGGGGGACACCTAACGCAGATACGCAGTATTTT. Protein product: CASSLVQGGTPNADTQYF. V and J are TRBV5-1 and TRBJ2-3; D could derive from TRBD1 or TRBD2 (6 bases each). The CDR3 runs 18 residues. Trimming took 0 bases from V and 4 from J, leaving 21 bases between them. From germline, CDR1 is SGHRS and CDR2 YFSETQ.

V and J are TRBV27 and TRBJ1-5; D unresolved. V was cut by 5 bases and J by 4 bases, with 21 bases left in between. This CDR3 contains 17 residues. Germline lookup yields CDR1 MNHEY and CDR2 SMNVEV (reference sequence). CDR3 sequence reads: CASSPALRWTDNQPQHF. In nucleotides, the CDR3 is TGTGCCAGCAGTCCCGCCCTAAGATGGACGGATAATCAGCCCCAGCATTTT.

V gene TRBV4-1 combines with J gene TRBJ1-4; D gene uncertain. This CDR3 is 14 amino acids long. V shed 5 bases and J shed 3 bases, with 10 bases lying between them. Germline assignment: CDR1 MGHRA and CDR2 YSYEKL. The DNA for the CDR3 is TGCGCCAGCAGCACGACCGCTCCTAATGAAAAACTGTTTTTT. It specifies CASSTTAPNEKLFF.

J is TRBJ1-3 and V is TRBV6-5; no reliable D call. Looked up from germline, CDR1 is MNHEY and CDR2 is SVGAGI. The CDR3 extends over 13 amino acids. The V end was cut by 8 bases, the J end by 0 bases, with 8 bases between. CDR3 amino acids: CASEWYSGNTIYF. CDR3 coding DNA: TGTGCCAGCGAGTGGTACTCTGGAAACACCATATATTTT.

The V gene is TRBV3-1 (or the pseudogene TRBV3-2), the J gene TRBJ2-5; D may correspond to TRBD1 or TRBD2 (5 bases each). CDR1 and CDR2 (germline): LGHDT, YNNKEL (reference sequence). CDR3 size: 16 residues. V shed 0 bases and J shed 4 bases, with 15 bases lying between them. The CDR3 sequence: CASSQDDGAAVETQYF. CDR3 sequence (DNA): TGTGCCAGCAGCCAAGATGACGGGGCGGCGGTAGAGACCCAGTACTTC.

The chain has TRBV2 and TRBJ2-1; 13 bases match TRBD2. Losses at the gene ends were 7 bases for V and 5 bases for J; bases not matched to a gene: 5. Germline V CDR1 and CDR2: SNHLY, FYNNEI. The CDR3 length is 15 residues. The CDR3 protein is CASTEGLAGNNEQFF. CDR3 bases: TGTGCCAGCACCGAGGGACTAGCGGGAAACAATGAGCAGTTCTTC. Full variable domain (remainder filled in from reference TRBV2 and TRBJ2-1): EPEVTQTPSHQVTQMGQEVILRCVPISNHLYFYWYRQILGQKVEFLVSFYNNEISEKSEIFDDQFSVERPDGSNFTLKIRSTKLEDSAMYFCASTEGLAGNNEQFFGPGTRLTVL.

The chain links TRBV7-9 to TRBJ2-2, with TRBD1 identical over 9 bases. Germline CDR1 and CDR2: SEHNR and FQNEAQ (reference sequence). The CDR3 extends over 19 amino acids. J gave up 4 bases and V 6 bases, and 18 bases lay outside the gene matches. The CDR3 region has the DNA TGTGCCAGCAGGACACCGGGACAGGGCCTTCCCCAAGGCACCGGGGAGCTGTTTTTT. It specifies CASRTPGQGLPQGTGELFF.

V usage is TRBV5-1 and J usage is TRBJ2-7; 7 nucleotides agree with TRBD2. The CDR3 sequence is 16 residues long. Germline V CDR1 and CDR2: SGHRS, YFSETQ. Trimming at V came to 4 bases and at J to 2 bases, leaving 12 bases not matched to a gene. In DNA, the CDR3 is TGCGCCAGCAGCCCCGTCGGGGGGATATTTCCCTACGAGCAGTACTTC. Translated, it gives CASSPVGGIFPYEQYF.

Written as DNA, the CDR3 is TGTGCCAGCAGCCCCCAACGGGGGAAAGCGGGACTCAATGAGCAGTTCTTC. This sequence encodes CASSPQRGKAGLNEQFF. This chain connects TRBV4-2 to TRBJ2-1; 7 nucleotides line up with TRBD2. V lost 4 bases and J lost 6; bases outside the gene matches: 15. This CDR3 region has 17 residues. Looked up from germline, CDR1 is LGHNA and CDR2 is YNFKEQ.

CDR3 DNA: TGTGCCAGCAGTTTACAGGGGGATAGGGGCCAGGAGACCCAGTACTTC. Translated: CASSLQGDRGQETQYF. The chain has TRBV6-5 and TRBJ2-5, with 8 bases identical to TRBD1. Per germline, CDR1 MNHEY and CDR2 SVGAGI. The CDR3 length is 16 residues. Trimming cost V 4 bases and J 5 bases; bases outside gene matches: 12.

The V and J genes are TRBV7-9 and TRBJ1-3; D gene unclear. Germline-derived CDR1 and CDR2 are SEHNR and FQNEAQ (reference sequence). V dropped 3 bases and J dropped 2 bases, with 5 bases sitting between them. There are 13 residues in the CDR3. CDR3 sequence: CASSFGPGNTIYF. For the CDR3, the DNA is TGTGCCAGCAGCTTTGGCCCTGGAAACACCATATATTTT.

This clone was observed a single time. This rearrangement joins TRBV2 to TRBJ2-3; TRBD2 matches at 13 bases. The CDR3 runs to 14 residues. J was trimmed by 7 bases and V by 7 bases; bases with no gene match: 5. Germline V CDR1 and CDR2: SNHLY, FYNNEI. The CDR3 coding sequence is TGTGCCAGCATTCGGACTAGCGGGAGTAATACGCAGTATTTT. Its translation: CASIRTSGSNTQYF.

The V gene is TRBV5-1, the J gene TRBJ1-1; D is unclear. Per the germline V gene, CDR1 is SGHRS and CDR2 is YFSETQ. V was pared by 1 base and J by 7 bases, with 8 bases between. The CDR3 totals 12 residues. CDR3 sequence: CASSLSGFEAFF. The DNA of the CDR3 is TGCGCCAGCAGCTTGTCGGGGTTTGAAGCTTTCTTT.

The J gene is TRBJ2-3, the V gene TRBV7-6; D may correspond to TRBD1 or TRBD2 (5 bases each). Trimming removed 5 bases from V and 1 base from J, with 13 bases in between. Germline values: CDR1 SGHVS, CDR2 FNYEAQ. CDR3 size: 15 residues. Here the CDR3 reads CASSRTRGGTDTQYF. The CDR3 bases are TGTGCCAGCAGCCGGACACGAGGGGGCACAGATACGCAGTATTTT.

The CDR3 DNA reads TGCGCCACCGGGCGGGGGGACACCGGGGAGCTGTTTTTT. Translating it yields CATGRGDTGELFF. The chain carries TRBV10-2 and TRBJ2-2; 8 bases are a match to TRBD2. The V gene's germline CDR1 is WSHSY and CDR2 SAAADI. J gave up 3 bases and V 10 bases, and 4 bases lay outside the gene matches. The CDR3 is 13 residues long.

The V call is TRBV6-1, the J call TRBJ2-7, with D possibly matching TRBD1 (5 bases). This CDR3 is built from 14 residues. CDR1 is MNHNS, CDR2 SASEGT, per germline. V lost 2 bases to trimming and J lost 2 bases, with 10 bases between them. The CDR3 nucleotides are TGTGCCAGCAGTGAATCTGGGGCCGCCTACGAGCAGTACTTC. Translating it yields CASSESGAAYEQYF.

The chain recombines TRBV6-5 with TRBJ1-2, with TRBD1 identical over 8 bases. The CDR3 contains 12 residues. Germline assignment: CDR1 MNHEY and CDR2 SVGAGI. J lost 4 bases, V lost 10 bases, and 5 bases had no gene match. For the CDR3, the DNA is TGTGCCACAGGGGGCGCTTTCTATGGCTACACCTTC. As protein: CATGGAFYGYTF.

The rearrangement links TRBV10-3 to TRBJ1-3; D unresolved. The CDR3 is 14 residues long. V lost 10 bases and J 2 bases, leaving 15 bases between the germline ends. The germline V gene encodes CDR1 ENHRY and CDR2 SYGVKD. CDR3 sequence: CATRRRETGNTIYF. CDR3 DNA: TGTGCCACCCGCCGCCGGGAAACTGGAAACACCATATATTTT.

The chain employs TRBV5-8 and TRBJ1-1; D not certain. The CDR3 runs to 13 residues. Trimming pared 1 base from V and 2 bases from J, leaving 6 bases between. Germline values: CDR1 SGHTS, CDR2 YDEGEE. DNA for the CDR3: TGTGCCAGCAGCTTGAATTTCAACACTGAAGCTTTCTTT. Translation gives CASSLNFNTEAFF.

V is TRBV30 and J is TRBJ1-4; TRBD1 might be the D (5 bases). The CDR3 totals 14 residues. Per germline, CDR1 GTSNPN and CDR2 SVGIG (reference sequence). The V end lost 3 bases, the J end lost 10 bases, and 18 bases lay between the germline ends. The DNA of the CDR3 is TGTGCCTGGAGCTGGGGCCGAAACGGACGAAAACTGTTTTTT. Protein product: CAWSWGRNGRKLFF.

This clone was observed many times. J is TRBJ1-1 and V is TRBV28; tentatively, D is TRBD1 (5 bases). The CDR3 length is 15 residues. Germline loops: CDR1 MDHEN, CDR2 SYDVKM. Trimming removed 5 bases from V and 0 bases from J, with 13 bases in between. CDR3 amino acids: CASSLRQTMNTEAFF. CDR3 in DNA: TGTGCCAGCAGTCTAAGACAGACTATGAACACTGAAGCTTTCTTT.

This clone has more than one count but fewer than ten. The rearrangement joins TRBV4-3 to TRBJ1-3, with 8 positions matching TRBD1. The V gene's germline CDR1 is LGHNA and CDR2 YSLEER. Losses at the gene ends were 3 bases for V and 9 bases for J; bases not matched to a gene: 10. The CDR3 is 15 residues long. The CDR3 DNA reads TGCGCCAGCAGCCAGACACAGACAGGGGAAGGCACCATATATTTT. Protein sequence: CASSQTQTGEGTIYF.

This chain links TRBV28 with TRBJ2-1; TRBD1 aligns across 7 bases. Germline CDR1 and CDR2: MDHEN and SYDVKM. The CDR3 length is 14 residues. V was clipped by 6 bases and J by 0 bases; unmatched bases: 2. CDR3 sequence (DNA): TGTGCCAGCAGGCCAGGGGGCTCCTACAATGAGCAGTTCTTC. Its protein product is CASRPGGSYNEQFF.

This clone was seen a handful of times. V gene TRBV28 combines with J gene TRBJ1-1; D ambiguous. Germline CDR1 reads MDHEN; CDR2 reads SYDVKM. Trimming pared 2 bases from V and 1 base from J, leaving 8 bases between. The CDR3 has 14 amino acids. The CDR3 DNA is TGTGCCAGCAGTTTAGGGCAGAAGAACACTGAAGCTTTCTTT. It yields the protein CASSLGQKNTEAFF.

The chain has TRBV6-5 and TRBJ2-7; 7 bases fit TRBD1. The CDR3 is made up of 15 amino acids. Trimming cost V 0 bases and J 1 base; bases outside gene matches: 3. Germline CDR1 MNHEY, CDR2 SVGAGI. The DNA of the CDR3 is TGTGCCAGCAGTTACTCGAGGGACAGATCCTACGAGCAGTACTTC. It translates to CASSYSRDRSYEQYF.

This chain uses TRBV4-1 with TRBJ1-1; D is unresolved. The CDR3 spans 12 residues. V was pared by 4 bases and J by 4 bases, with 7 bases between. Germline V gene data show CDR1 as MGHRA and CDR2 as YSYEKL. In DNA form, the CDR3 reads TGCGCCAGCAGCCTTTGGGGCACTGAAGCTTTCTTT. It encodes CASSLWGTEAFF.

This chain joins TRBV28 and TRBJ2-3; D not resolved. V was clipped by 2 bases and J by 5 bases, with 8 bases between them. This CDR3 spans 13 amino acids. Germline CDR1 MDHEN, CDR2 SYDVKM. DNA of the CDR3: TGTGCCAGCAGTTTAGAGTTTAGAGATACGCAGTATTTT. The encoded protein is CASSLEFRDTQYF.

This chain connects TRBV5-1 to TRBJ2-1; a weak D match, TRBD2 (6 bases). The CDR3 loop spans 15 amino acids. V was clipped by 8 bases and J by 3 bases, with 18 bases between them. Per germline, CDR1 SGHRS and CDR2 YFSETQ. The CDR3 loop is CASKSGTQSYNEQFF. CDR3 in DNA: TGCGCCAGTAAATCCGGGACTCAAAGCTACAATGAGCAGTTCTTC.